Listed below are T cell receptor beta chains from one sample, sequenced in a study of CD8+ T cells in alopecia areata. Sequencing used immunoSEQ multiplex PCR; TCRdb keeps in-frame clones, though not all of them. Here the sample spans hundreds of thousands of clones, roughly 60% being singletons. Sequencing used CD4+ T cells sorted from blood, obtained at week 24, from a patient treated with tofacitinib. These receptors were taken from a human donor with alopecia areata. Each CDR3 is given with its conserved first and last residue. The order of the fields is CDR3 protein, J gene, V gene.

CAWSGPSYGYTF | TRBJ1-2 | TRBV30
CSVEESQGSGYGYTF | TRBJ1-2 | TRBV29-1
CASSSLGTDTQYF | TRBJ2-3 | TRBV7-3
CASSLAAGKGYNEQFF | TRBJ2-1 | TRBV7-9
CASVVRGSITDTQYF | TRBJ2-3 | TRBV7-8
CAWAGTLLTDTQYF | TRBJ2-3 | TRBV30
CAISESLAGGPGNEQFF | TRBJ2-1 | TRBV10-3
CASSLGTDVRQETQYF | TRBJ2-5 | TRBV5-4
CASRRLAGGKSDTQYF | TRBJ2-3 | TRBV27
CASSPRWTSGGTDNEQFF | TRBJ2-1 | TRBV18
CASSQELAGELFF | TRBJ2-2 | TRBV14
CASSNHRGSDYGYTF | TRBJ1-2 | TRBV6-7
CASSDGTLSSYEQYF | TRBJ2-7 | TRBV5-1
CAIQVDSSYNEQFF | TRBJ2-1 | TRBV10-3
CASLPQGLRTEAFF | TRBJ1-1 | TRBV7-8
CSVEDLGGSVPYGYTF | TRBJ1-2 | TRBV29-1
CASSSRSETQYF | TRBJ2-5 | TRBV11-2
CSGSGTGVSGELFF | TRBJ2-2 | TRBV29-1
CASSFSGQGRETQYF | TRBJ2-5 | TRBV11-2
CASSSRTVSSYEQYF | TRBJ2-7 | TRBV11-2
CASSTDSNGYGYTF | TRBJ1-2 | TRBV5-1
CASSTQWTPNYGYTF | TRBJ1-2 | TRBV9
CASSFDRGTEAFF | TRBJ1-1 | TRBV7-8
CASSSRQAGDTEAFF | TRBJ1-1 | TRBV5-4
CAWSVPREETQYF | TRBJ2-5 | TRBV30
CASSQEFGQGNEQYF | TRBJ2-7 | TRBV4-2
CASSGGGPNTEAFF | TRBJ1-1 | TRBV2
CSVDRGSEQFF | TRBJ2-1 | TRBV29-1
CSVESRVHPNYGYTF | TRBJ1-2 | TRBV29-1
CASSSRQILYGYTF | TRBJ1-2 | TRBV7-2
CASKGSLAKNIQYF | TRBJ2-4 | TRBV2
CASSFLAGTTGELFF | TRBJ2-2 | TRBV5-1
CSVAGVYTEAFF | TRBJ1-1 | TRBV29-1
CAWSVFRGSETQYF | TRBJ2-5 | TRBV30
CSALGPGNTEAFF | TRBJ1-1 | TRBV29-1
CASSRRSSQETQYF | TRBJ2-5 | TRBV2
CASSYSSATYEQYF | TRBJ2-7 | TRBV6-5
CASSVSDALWRGMEETQYF | TRBJ2-5 | TRBV9
CASSATSGVLETQYF | TRBJ2-5 | TRBV9
CASSSGTFPAQPQHF | TRBJ1-5 | TRBV6-5